This passage covers 20 T cell receptor beta chains from one sample sequenced in a study of T cell responses to AZD1222 COVID-19 vaccine (dated by TCRdb to about 2021). The library was generated by the immunoSEQ multiplex PCR assay. TCRdb holds this immuneACCESS table with in-frame rearrangements only. Some clones are missing; in checked studies, unresolved V genes explain under half, and the rest has no known cause. The sample table holds about 120,000 clones, of which roughly nine tenths were seen once. The ten most abundant clones make up approximately 4.5% of the sample. The time point label, as the study defines it: baseline before first vaccination. The sequencing used peripheral blood, collected on day 0 of AZD1222 vaccination. These receptors were collected from an adult in good health.

V gene TRBV18 combines with J gene TRBJ2-2; D possibly corresponds to TRBD2 (5 bases). Between the trimmed V and J ends, which lost 8 bases and 3 bases, there was a span of 13 bases. Germline CDR1 KGHSH, CDR2 LQKENI. The CDR3 spans 14 residues. CDR3 sequence (DNA): TGTGCCAGCGCCGGGGTCGGGTACACCGGGGAGCTGTTTTTT. Protein: CASAGVGYTGELFF. Using reference TRBV18 and TRBJ2-2 for the parts outside the CDR3, the full variable domain is NAGVMQNPRHLVRRRGQEARLRCSPMKGHSHVYWYRQLPEEGLKFMVYLQKENIIDESGMPKERFSAEFPKEGPSILRIQQVVRGDSAAYFCASAGVGYTGELFFGEGSRLTVL.

The chain is built from TRBV2 and TRBJ1-6; TRBD1 might be the D (6 bases). The CDR3 is 16 residues long. Germline assignment: CDR1 SNHLY and CDR2 FYNNEI. The V and J ends lost 6 bases and 7 bases respectively, with 19 bases between them. The CDR3 loop is CASRAQRAGANSPLHF. DNA of the CDR3: TGTGCCAGCAGGGCCCAGAGGGCAGGGGCCAATTCACCCCTCCACTTT.

This chain uses TRBV30 with TRBJ1-4; D is undetermined. The CDR3 runs to 14 residues. Germline V gene sequence: CDR1 GTSNPN, CDR2 SVGIG (reference sequence). Trimming removed 0 bases at V and 8 bases at J, with 13 bases between. CDR3: CAWSVKSGSEKLFF. Written as DNA, the CDR3 is TGTGCCTGGAGTGTAAAATCCGGGAGCGAAAAACTGTTTTTT.

V gene TRBV10-3 combines with J gene TRBJ2-2; D perhaps matches TRBD1 (6 bases). Germline-derived CDR1 and CDR2 are ENHRY and SYGVKD. V was shortened by 8 bases and J by 5 bases, with 21 bases between the two germline ends. The CDR3 length is 16 residues. CDR3 region: CAIELPRDICTGELFF. The DNA of the CDR3 is TGTGCCATCGAACTCCCCCGGGACATATGTACCGGGGAGCTGTTTTTT.

This clone was found a few times. This chain joins TRBV6-5 and TRBJ1-2, with 10 bases lining up with TRBD1. The CDR3 extends over 13 amino acids. After removal of 6 bases from V and 6 bases from J, the junction contained 4 bases not matched to a gene. From germline, CDR1 is MNHEY and CDR2 SVGAGI. CDR3 bases: TGTGCCAGCAGAGACAGGGGGCAGAATGGCTACACCTTC. Translation: CASRDRGQNGYTF.

This clone showed up just a few times. This rearrangement joins TRBV29-1 to TRBJ1-2; no reliable D call. The germline CDR1 and CDR2 sequences are SQVTM and ANQGSEA. The CDR3 has 13 residues. The V and J ends lost 7 bases and 7 bases respectively, with 19 bases between them. The CDR3 protein is CSAMLRFTGGYTF. The CDR3 DNA is TGCAGCGCCATGCTCAGATTCACGGGTGGCTACACCTTC.

The chain couples TRBV29-1 to TRBJ1-1, with 10 bases aligning to TRBD1. Germline values: CDR1 SQVTM, CDR2 ANQGSEA. Trimming at V came to 6 bases and at J to 4 bases, leaving 20 bases not matched to a gene. The CDR3 consists of 18 residues. CDR3 loop: CSVGGTGDLFFDGTEAFF. The CDR3 DNA is TGCAGCGTGGGGGGGACAGGGGACTTATTTTTTGATGGCACTGAAGCTTTCTTT.

This rearrangement joins TRBV5-5 to TRBJ1-5; D gene uncertain. The CDR3 has 15 residues. V was cut by 4 bases and J by 0 bases, with 11 bases left in between. The germline V gene encodes CDR1 SGHKS and CDR2 YYEKEE (reference sequence). DNA for the CDR3: TGTGCCAGCAGCCCGGACCCAACTAGCAATCAGCCCCAGCATTTT. Encoded protein: CASSPDPTSNQPQHF.

The V call is TRBV6-5, the J call TRBJ1-3; D remains unclear. Trimming stripped 0 bases from V and 0 bases from J, with 9 bases between. This CDR3 spans 16 amino acids. Per germline, CDR1 MNHEY and CDR2 SVGAGI. CDR3 DNA: TGTGCCAGCAGTTACTCGAGTTCCAACTCTGGAAACACCATATATTTT. Protein sequence: CASSYSSSNSGNTIYF.

Details on this clone: Other nucleotide sequences in the sample specify the same CDR3. This sequence joins TRBV28 and TRBJ1-2; 9 bases line up with TRBD1. Germline CDR1 and CDR2: MDHEN and SYDVKM. The J segment lost 7 bases and the V segment lost 6 bases, leaving 3 bases of the junction unmatched. The CDR3 is 12 amino acids. DNA of the CDR3: TGTGCCAGCAGACAGGGGGCACGTGGCTACACCTTC. Its translation: CASRQGARGYTF.

There are a few counts of this clone. V gene TRBV7-3 combines with J gene TRBJ2-7; 8 bases are a match to TRBD1. The CDR3 is made up of 15 amino acids. After removal of 5 bases from V and 7 bases from J, the junction contained 13 bases not matched to a gene. CDR1 is SGHTA, CDR2 FQGTGA, per germline. This chain's CDR3 is CASSQGAGVPREQYF. Written as DNA, the CDR3 is TGTGCCAGCAGCCAGGGGGCAGGCGTCCCTAGGGAGCAGTACTTC.

The V gene is TRBV13, the J gene TRBJ2-5; D is unclear. The CDR3 covers 13 residues. CDR1 is PRHDT and CDR2 is FYEKMQ in the germline V gene (reference sequence). The germline V and J ends were trimmed by 3 bases and 0 bases, with 5 bases remaining between them. CDR3 DNA sequence: TGTGCCAGCAGCTTCCCGAACCAAGAGACCCAGTACTTC. Translating gives CASSFPNQETQYF.

This chain joins TRBV15 and TRBJ2-7, with TRBD1 as a possible D gene (5 bases). V lost 1 base and J lost 4, with 8 bases in between. CDR1 LNHNV and CDR2 YYDKDF come from the germline V gene (reference sequence). This CDR3 region has 13 residues. CDR3 sequence: CATSRAPGYEQYF. The CDR3 DNA sequence: TGTGCCACCAGCAGAGCCCCAGGGTACGAGCAGTACTTC.

This chain joins TRBV7-9 and TRBJ1-3; D is unclear. The CDR3 consists of 10 residues. With 7 bases removed from V and 8 bases from J, the gap between germline ends came to 6 bases. CDR1 and CDR2 from the germline V gene are SEHNR and FQNEAQ (reference sequence). CDR3 residues: CASIEDTIYF. The CDR3 DNA reads as TGTGCCAGCATCGAAGACACCATATATTTT.

The chain joins TRBV7-8 to TRBJ1-2; maybe TRBD1 (6 bases). Per germline, CDR1 SGHVS and CDR2 FQNEAQ. CDR3 length equals 14 residues. Trimming took 7 bases from V and 2 from J, leaving 14 bases between them. CDR3 nucleotides: TGTGCCAGCACGCCGGACAGACTCAACTATGGCTACACCTTC. Encoded protein: CASTPDRLNYGYTF.

This chain links TRBV12-3 or TRBV12-4 with TRBJ1-4, with TRBD1 as a possible D gene (5 bases). V was pared by 6 bases and J by 8 bases, with 13 bases between. There are 13 residues in the CDR3. CDR3 DNA: TGTGCCAGCAGCAAACAGGAGAGGGAAAAACTGTTTTTT. Translating gives CASSKQEREKLFF.

V and J are TRBV9 and TRBJ2-1, with D possibly called TRBD1 or TRBD2 (5 bases each). The germline V and J ends were trimmed by 0 bases and 0 bases, with 13 bases remaining between them. The germline CDR1 and CDR2 sequences are SGDLS and YYNGEE. This CDR3 contains 17 residues. Here the CDR3 DNA reads TGTGCCAGCAGCGTAGCTCCCCCAGGGAGCTCCTACAATGAGCAGTTCTTC. This translates into CASSVAPPGSSYNEQFF.

The chain has TRBV9 and TRBJ1-6; no definite D call. V was shortened by 5 bases and J by 9 bases, with 9 bases between the two germline ends. Germline values: CDR1 SGDLS, CDR2 YYNGEE. The CDR3 consists of 12 residues. This CDR3 reads CASSFSGSPLHF. In nucleotides, the CDR3 is TGTGCCAGCAGTTTTTCGGGTTCACCCCTCCACTTT.

This sequence joins TRBV2 and TRBJ1-4; 9 nucleotides align to TRBD1. V shed 3 bases, J shed 8 bases, and the junction held 7 bases outside the gene matches. The V gene's germline CDR1 is SNHLY and CDR2 FYNNEI. The CDR3 is 15 amino acids. CDR3 DNA: TGTGCCAGCAGTGACAGACAGGGGGGTCGGGAAAAACTGTTTTTT. Amino acids: CASSDRQGGREKLFF.

The gene calls are TRBV6-2 or TRBV6-3 and TRBJ2-2; TRBD1 agrees at 10 bases. The CDR3 totals 16 residues. The germline CDR1 and CDR2 sequences are MNHEY and SVGEGT. V gave up 5 bases and J gave up 3 bases; unmatched junction bases: 6. CDR3 nucleotide sequence: TGTGCCAGCAGTCGACAGGGGGCGAAGGACACCGGGGAGCTGTTTTTT. Its translation: CASSRQGAKDTGELFF.